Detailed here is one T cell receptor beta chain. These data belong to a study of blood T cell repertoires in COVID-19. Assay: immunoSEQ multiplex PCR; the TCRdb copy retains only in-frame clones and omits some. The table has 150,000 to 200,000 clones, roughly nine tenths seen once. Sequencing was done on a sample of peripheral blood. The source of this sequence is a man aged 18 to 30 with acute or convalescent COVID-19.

The CDR3 loop is CASHGVGRGSPLHF. The CDR3 DNA reads TGTGCCAGCCATGGGGTGGGCAGGGGTTCACCCCTCCACTTT. V gene TRBV2 combines with J gene TRBJ1-6; D possibly corresponds to TRBD1 (6 bases). Trimming removed 8 bases from V and 9 bases from J, with 17 bases in between. The CDR3 covers 14 residues. The V gene's germline CDR1 is SNHLY and CDR2 FYNNEI.